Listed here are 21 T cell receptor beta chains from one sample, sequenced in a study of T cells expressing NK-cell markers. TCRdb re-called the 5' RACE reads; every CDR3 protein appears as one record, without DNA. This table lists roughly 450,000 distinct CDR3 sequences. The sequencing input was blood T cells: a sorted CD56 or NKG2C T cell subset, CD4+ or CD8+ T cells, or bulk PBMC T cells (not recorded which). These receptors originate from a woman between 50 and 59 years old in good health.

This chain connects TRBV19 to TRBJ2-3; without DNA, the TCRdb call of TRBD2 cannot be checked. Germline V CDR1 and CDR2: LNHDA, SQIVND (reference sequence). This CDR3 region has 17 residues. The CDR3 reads CASSPTTMTSGPDTQYF.

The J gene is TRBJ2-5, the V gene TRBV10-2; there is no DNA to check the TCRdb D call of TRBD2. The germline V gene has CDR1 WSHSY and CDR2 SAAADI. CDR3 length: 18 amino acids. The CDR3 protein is CASRPWGSGEKRGETQYF.

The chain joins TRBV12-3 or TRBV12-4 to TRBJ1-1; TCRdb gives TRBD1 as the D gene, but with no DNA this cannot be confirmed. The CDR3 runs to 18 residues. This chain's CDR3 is CASSSQGGGGLMNTEAFF.

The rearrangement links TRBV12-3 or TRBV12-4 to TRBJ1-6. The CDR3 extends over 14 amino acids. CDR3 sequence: CASSFGAHNSPLHF.

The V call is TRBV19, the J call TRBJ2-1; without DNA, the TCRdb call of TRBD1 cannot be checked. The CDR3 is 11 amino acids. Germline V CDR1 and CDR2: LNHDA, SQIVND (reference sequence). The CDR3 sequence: CASSGRDKQFF.

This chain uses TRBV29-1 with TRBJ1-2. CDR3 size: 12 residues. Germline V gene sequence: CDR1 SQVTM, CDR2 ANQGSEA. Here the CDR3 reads CSSYSANYGYTF.

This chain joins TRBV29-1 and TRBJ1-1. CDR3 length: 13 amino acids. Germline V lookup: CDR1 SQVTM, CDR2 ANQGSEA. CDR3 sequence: CSVVSRLNTEAFF.

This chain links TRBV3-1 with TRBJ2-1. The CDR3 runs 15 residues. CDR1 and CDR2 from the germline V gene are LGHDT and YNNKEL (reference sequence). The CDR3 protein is CASSQGVEGNNEQFF.

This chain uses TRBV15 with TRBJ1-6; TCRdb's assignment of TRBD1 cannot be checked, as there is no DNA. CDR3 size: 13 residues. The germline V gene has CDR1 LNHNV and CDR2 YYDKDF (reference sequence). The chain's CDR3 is CATTRQGNSPLHF.

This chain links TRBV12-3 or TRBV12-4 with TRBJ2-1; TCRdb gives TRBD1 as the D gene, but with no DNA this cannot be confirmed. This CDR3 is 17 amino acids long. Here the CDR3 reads CASSSPWGQGASNEQFF.

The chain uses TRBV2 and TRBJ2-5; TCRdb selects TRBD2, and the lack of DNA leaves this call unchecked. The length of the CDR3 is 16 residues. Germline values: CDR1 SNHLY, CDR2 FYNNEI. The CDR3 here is CASSGSLLRRGETQYF.

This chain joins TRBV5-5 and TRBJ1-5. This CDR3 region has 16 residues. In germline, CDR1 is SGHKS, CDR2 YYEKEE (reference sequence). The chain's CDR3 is CASSLELALVNQPQHF.

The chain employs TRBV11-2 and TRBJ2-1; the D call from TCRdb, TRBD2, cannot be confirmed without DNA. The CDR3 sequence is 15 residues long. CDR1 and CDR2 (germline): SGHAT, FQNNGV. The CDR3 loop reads CASSPAGGYNNEQFF.

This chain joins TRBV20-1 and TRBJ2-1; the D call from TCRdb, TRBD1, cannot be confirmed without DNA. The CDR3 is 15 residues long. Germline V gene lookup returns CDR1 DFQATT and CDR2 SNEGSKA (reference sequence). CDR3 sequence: CSASNRRTGYNEQFF.

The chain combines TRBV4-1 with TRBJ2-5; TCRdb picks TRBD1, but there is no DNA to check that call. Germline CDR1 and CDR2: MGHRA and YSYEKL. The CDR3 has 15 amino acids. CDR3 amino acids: CASRGPGARGETQYF.

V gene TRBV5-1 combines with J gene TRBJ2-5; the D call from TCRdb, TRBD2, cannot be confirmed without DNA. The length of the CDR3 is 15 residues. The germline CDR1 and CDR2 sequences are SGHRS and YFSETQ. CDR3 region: CASSAGGLALETQYF. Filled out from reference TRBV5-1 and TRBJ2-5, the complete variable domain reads KAGVTQTPRYLIKTRGQQVTLSCSPISGHRSVSWYQQTPGQGLQFLFEYFSETQRNKGNFPGRFSGRQFSNSRSEMNVSTLELGDSALYLCASSAGGLALETQYFGPGTRLLVL.

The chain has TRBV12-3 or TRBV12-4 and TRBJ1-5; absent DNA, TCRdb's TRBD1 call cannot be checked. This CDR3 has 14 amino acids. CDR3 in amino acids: CASSGTGSNQPQHF.

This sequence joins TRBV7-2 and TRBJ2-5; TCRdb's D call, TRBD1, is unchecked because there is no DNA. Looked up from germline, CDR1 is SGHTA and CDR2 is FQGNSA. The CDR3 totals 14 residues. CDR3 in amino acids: CASSPPGPWQTQYF.

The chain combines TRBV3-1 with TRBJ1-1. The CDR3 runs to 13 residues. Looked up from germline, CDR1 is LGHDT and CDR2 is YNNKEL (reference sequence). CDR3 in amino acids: CASSQDPGGAAFF.

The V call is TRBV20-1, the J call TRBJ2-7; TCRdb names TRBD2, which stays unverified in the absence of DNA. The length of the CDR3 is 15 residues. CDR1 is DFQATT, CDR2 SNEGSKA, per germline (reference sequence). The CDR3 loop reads CSASPIAGDAYEQYF.

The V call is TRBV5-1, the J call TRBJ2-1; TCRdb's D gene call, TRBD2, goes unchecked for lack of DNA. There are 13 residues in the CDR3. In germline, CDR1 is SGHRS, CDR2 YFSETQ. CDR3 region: CASSPGLDSEQFF.